Sequencing of this TCR beta chain was carried out in a study of CD8 T cells in Susac syndrome. High-throughput TCR beta sequencing covered peripheral CD8+ and CD4+ T cells. Negative isolation yielded the CD8+ and CD4+ T cells, while FACS enriched the TEMRA cells. The authors reverse transcribed roughly 0.5 to 1 ug RNA with random hexamers. Multiplex immunoSEQ PCR targeted 54 Vbeta and 13 Jbeta TCR beta segments. One entry per CDR3 protein, called by TCRdb with MiXCR from the immunoSEQ multiplex PCR reads. Of 120,000 to 150,000 distinct CDR3 sequences detected, roughly 95% appear once; the ten largest clones hold approximately 0.11%. This clonotype was sampled from a human donor with multiple sclerosis. The sequenced material came from CD4+ T cells from PBMCs.

The DNA for the CDR3 is TGTGCCACCAGCGGACAGGGCGGGGGGGCTGAAGCTTTCTTT. As protein: CATSGQGGGAEAFF. The chain combines TRBV15 with TRBJ1-1; 8 bases align to TRBD1. Germline-derived CDR1 and CDR2 are LNHNV and YYDKDF (reference sequence). The CDR3 loop spans 14 amino acids. With 5 bases clipped from V and 6 bases from J, the junction kept 8 bases outside the gene matches. The complete variable domain, with remaining parts taken from reference TRBV15 and TRBJ1-1, reads DAMVIQNPRYQVTQFGKPVTLSCSQTLNHNVMYWYQQKSSQAPKLLFHYYDKDFNNEADTPDNFQSRRPNTSFCFLDIRSPGLGDTAMYLCATSGQGGGAEAFFGQGTRLTVV.